Listed here are 25 T cell receptor beta chains from one sample, sequenced in a study of tumor-infiltrating lymphocytes in primary liver carcinoma. Investigators took RNA and DNA out together from 20-30 mg of unsorted bulk tissue. The template, approximately 500 ng total RNA, yielded TCR beta cDNA made with a constant-region primer. Three nested multiplex PCR rounds, a slightly modified ARM-PCR, produced the libraries for TCR beta. Rounds one and two of PCR, each of roughly 10 cycles, were primed with TRBV1-TRBV30 forward primers and a C-beta reverse primer. One entry per CDR3 protein, called by TCRdb with MiXCR from the multiplex PCR reads. The top ten clones hold 7.5% to 10% of a sample with about 99,000 distinct CDR3 sequences, 55% to 75% of them seen once. Material for sequencing was liver tumor tissue from sampling region 5. Regarding subset: tumor region T5, tumor centre. The receptors stem from a woman in her sixties with primary liver carcinoma and hepatitis B virus infection.

This clonotype was found many times. The gene calls are TRBV5-1 and TRBJ2-2; TRBD2 matches at 14 bases. This CDR3 has 17 amino acids. The V gene end was trimmed by 4 bases and the J gene end by 4 bases; junction bases not matched to a gene: 6. CDR1 and CDR2 (germline): SGHRS, YFSETQ. Here the CDR3 DNA reads TGCGCCAGCAGCCCCGGGACTAGCGGGAGTATCACCGGGGAGCTGTTTTTT. Translating it yields CASSPGTSGSITGELFF.

A note on this clonotype: An end of the junction does not agree with germline; a read error may underlie this. This chain connects TRBV2 to TRBJ2-7; D possibly uses TRBD1 or TRBD2 (5 bases each). The CDR3 totals 12 residues. Germline CDR1 reads SNHLY; CDR2 reads FYNNEI. CDR3 residues: CASRNGAYKQYF. Here the CDR3 DNA reads TGTGCCAGCCGTAACGGGGCCTACAAGCAGTACTTC.

This clonotype was counted ten times or more. This rearrangement joins TRBV5-1 to TRBJ2-3; weak D call: TRBD1 (5 bases). Germline V lookup: CDR1 SGHRS, CDR2 YFSETQ. V was clipped by 0 bases and J by 2 bases, with 10 bases between them. The length of the CDR3 is 15 residues. The CDR3 is CASSLVKGPTDTQYF. The CDR3, as DNA: TGCGCCAGCAGCTTGGTCAAGGGGCCCACAGATACGCAGTATTTT.

Points on this clonotype: One end of the junction varies from germline; a read error may be responsible. V gene TRBV24-1 combines with J gene TRBJ2-3, with a possible D match to TRBD1 (6 bases). The germline V gene encodes CDR1 KGHDR and CDR2 SFDVKD. CDR3 length: 13 residues. CDR3 DNA sequence: TGTGCCACCAGCGCGACAGGCACAGATATGCAGTATTTT. Amino acid sequence: CATSATGTDMQYF.

In regard to this clonotype: Mismatch with germline at one junction end may stem from a read error. The J gene is TRBJ1-1, the V gene TRBV25-1; D remains unclear. The CDR3 runs 14 residues. CDR1 is MGHDK and CDR2 is SYGVNS in the germline V gene. CDR3 DNA: TGTGCCAGCACAGGTACAGTTACGAACACTGAAGTTTTCTTT. Amino acids: CASTGTVTNTEVFF.

This clonotype was found many times. The chain uses TRBV12-3 or TRBV12-4 and TRBJ2-7; D remains ambiguous. V gave up 5 bases and J gave up 9 bases, with 23 bases separating them. The CDR3 has 15 residues. CDR3 coding DNA: TGTGCCAGCAGTGGGCCCGCCATTGGTCGTGGCGGGCAGTACTTC. This encodes CASSGPAIGRGGQYF.

The V and J genes are TRBV11-2 and TRBJ2-1; 7 bases map to TRBD2. Looked up from germline, CDR1 is SGHAT and CDR2 is FQNNGV. The CDR3 runs to 17 residues. J gave up 8 bases and V 5 bases, and 18 bases lay outside the gene matches. As DNA, the CDR3 is TGTGCCAGCAGCAGGATACTGGTGGGAGGGCCGGGGGATGAGCAGTTCTTC. It codes for CASSRILVGGPGDEQFF.

In this sample, this clonotype is medium-sized (0.01 to 0.1%). The V gene is TRBV11-2, the J gene TRBJ1-1, with D maybe TRBD1 (6 bases). The CDR3 consists of 14 residues. Looked up from germline, CDR1 is SGHAT and CDR2 is FQNNGV. The V end was cut by 1 base, the J end by 7 bases, with 13 bases between. For the CDR3, the DNA is TGTGCCAGCAGCTTAGGACAGGCGACGGGTGAAGCTTTCTTT. Protein sequence: CASSLGQATGEAFF.

The chain employs TRBV11-2 and TRBJ1-6, with a tentative D call TRBD1 (5 bases). V was cut by 10 bases and J by 4 bases, with 11 bases left in between. This CDR3 contains 13 residues. Germline CDR1 and CDR2: SGHAT and FQNNGV. This CDR3 is CANLGGYNSPLHF. As DNA, the CDR3 is TGTGCCAACCTCGGGGGGTATAATTCACCCCTCCACTTT.

In the case of this clonotype: A much larger clonotype is one base distant, so this may be a read error. CDR3 loop: CASRSLSKTRSYNEQFF. CDR3 bases: TGTGCCAGCAGATCCCTAAGTAAGACCCGTTCCTACAATGAGCAGTTCTTC. The chain links TRBV5-6 to TRBJ2-1; D not certain. The CDR3 consists of 17 residues. The germline gives CDR1 SGHDT, CDR2 YYEEEE. Trimming took 5 bases from V and 1 from J, leaving 19 bases between them. Based on the CDR3 plus reference TRBV5-6 and TRBJ2-1, the full variable domain is DAGVTQSPTHLIKTRGQQVTLRCSPKSGHDTVSWYQQALGQGPQFIFQYYEEEERQRGNFPDRFSGHQFPNYSSELNVNALLLGDSALYLCASRSLSKTRSYNEQFFGPGTRLTVL.

The chain carries TRBV2 and TRBJ2-5; D might be TRBD1 or TRBD2, each matching 5 bases. CDR1 and CDR2 from the germline V gene are SNHLY and FYNNEI. V shed 6 bases and J shed 12 bases, with 14 bases lying between them. The CDR3 loop spans 11 amino acids. The CDR3 region is CASRGEHLKYF. As DNA, the CDR3 is TGTGCCAGCAGAGGGGAGCACCTCAAGTACTTC.

On this clonotype: Since the CDR3 does not end with the conserved phenylalanine or tryptophan, this likely comes from a read error. V and J are TRBV6-5 and TRBJ2-1, with 7 bases identical to TRBD1. Germline assignment: CDR1 MNHEY and CDR2 SVGAGI. CDR3 length: 15 amino acids. The J segment lost 6 bases and the V segment lost 8 bases, leaving 13 bases of the junction unmatched. The CDR3 is CASGPRDRRINEQFL. The CDR3 DNA sequence: TGTGCCAGCGGACCGAGGGACAGAAGAATCAATGAGCAGTTCTTA.

As concerns this clonotype: Mismatch with germline at one junction end may stem from a read error. The rearrangement uses TRBV28 and TRBJ2-7; 8 bases align to TRBD2. Germline CDR1 and CDR2: MDHEN and SYDVKM. The CDR3 runs 14 residues. In DNA form, the CDR3 reads TGTACCAGCAGCCAAAGCGGGAGTCCCTACGAGCGGTACTTC. Its translation: CTSSQSGSPYERYF.

This clonotype was counted ten times or more. The chain joins TRBV29-1 to TRBJ2-1; TRBD2 might be the D (6 bases). CDR3 length: 11 amino acids. V lost 3 bases, J lost 7 bases, and 7 bases lay in between. CDR1 and CDR2 from the germline V gene are SQVTM and ANQGSEA. CDR3 region: CSVDRGNEQFF. The CDR3 coding sequence is TGCAGCGTTGATCGGGGGAATGAGCAGTTCTTC.

To note about this clonotype: Without the conserved terminal phenylalanine or tryptophan, this CDR3 likely stems from a read error. No DNA is shown, since the ends of the CDR3 on it are uncertain; the CDR3 is the one TCRdb lists. J is TRBJ2-7 and V is TRBV11-3; the D call TRBD2 from the table was never checked on the DNA. The germline V gene has CDR1 SGHNT and CDR2 YENEEA. The CDR3 is made up of 14 amino acids, end residues included. CDR3 residues: CASNLSGREHEHYL.

With respect to this clonotype: A read error is likely, as this CDR3 ends without the conserved phenylalanine or tryptophan. V usage is TRBV6-1 and J usage is TRBJ2-7; possible D gene TRBD2, 6 bases. The CDR3 totals 14 residues. The V and J ends lost 6 bases and 10 bases respectively, with 22 bases between them. Germline V gene data show CDR1 as MNHNS and CDR2 as SASEGT. This chain's CDR3 is CASSVRDSYYDQYL. CDR3 coding DNA: TGTGCCAGCAGCGTCCGGGACTCCTACTATGACCAGTACCTC.

This clonotype was counted ten times or more. The CDR3 here is CASSLDGQGLAYEQYF. The CDR3 DNA reads as TGCGCCAGCAGCTTGGATGGACAGGGGTTGGCCTACGAGCAGTACTTC. The gene calls are TRBV5-1 and TRBJ2-7, with 9 bases that match TRBD1. Germline CDR1 SGHRS, CDR2 YFSETQ. The CDR3 spans 16 residues. V lost 0 bases, J lost 2 bases, and 6 bases stayed unmatched.

Points on this clonotype: Lacking the conserved final phenylalanine or tryptophan, this CDR3 likely reflects a read error. This sequence joins TRBV11-2 and TRBJ2-4, with D possibly being TRBD2 (5 bases). Germline CDR1 reads SGHAT; CDR2 reads FQNNGV. The CDR3 sequence is 13 residues long. The CDR3 loop is CVSSLDSKNIQYL. The CDR3, as DNA: TGTGTCAGTTCACTAGACTCCAAAAACATTCAGTACCTC.

As concerns this clonotype: The missing conserved phenylalanine or tryptophan at the end of this CDR3 makes a read error likely. This chain connects TRBV11-3 to TRBJ2-3, with D uncertain. Germline lookup yields CDR1 SGHNT and CDR2 YENEEA. The CDR3 is made up of 17 amino acids. CDR3 nucleotides: TGTGCCAGCATCTTATCGTTTCGGCCTCTACGGACAGATACGCAGTATTTA. Protein: CASILSFRPLRTDTQYL.

Remarks on this clonotype: Since a much larger clone is just one base distant, this may be a read error. The rearrangement joins TRBV30 to TRBJ2-3; no clear D gene. This CDR3 has 13 residues. Trimming stripped 4 bases from V and 3 bases from J, with 11 bases between. CDR1 and CDR2 (germline): GTSNPN, SVGIG (reference sequence). The CDR3 protein is CAWTRNPTDTQYF. The CDR3 DNA follows: TGTGCCTGGACTCGCAACCCAACAGATACGCAGTATTTT.

This chain connects TRBV11-1 to TRBJ2-5; D ambiguous. Germline V gene lookup returns CDR1 SGHAT and CDR2 FQDESV (reference sequence). The CDR3 totals 16 residues. Trimming stripped 0 bases from V and 5 bases from J, with 16 bases between. The CDR3 nucleotides read TGTGCCAGCAGCTTAGCATTGGACGCCTCACCGGAGACCCAGTACTTC. Protein: CASSLALDASPETQYF.

Notes on this clonotype: A junction end diverges from the germline sequence, so it may reflect a read error. V is TRBV11-2 and J is TRBJ1-6; D remains ambiguous. Per the germline V gene, CDR1 is SGHAT and CDR2 is FQNNGV. This CDR3 has 17 amino acids. The CDR3 is CASNIAGGSSHNSPLHF. The CDR3 DNA reads TGTGCCAGCAACATCGCAGGAGGGAGCTCCCATAATTCACCCCTCCACTTT.

In the case of this clonotype: A much larger clone sits a single nucleotide away, making a read error possible. In this CDR3 the conserved last residue, phenylalanine or tryptophan, is missing, so a read error is likely. The chain has TRBV30 and TRBJ1-1; a possible D gene is TRBD1 (5 bases). The V end lost 2 bases, the J end lost 4 bases, and 11 bases lay between the germline ends. In germline, CDR1 is GTSNPN, CDR2 SVGIG (reference sequence). CDR3 length: 13 amino acids. The CDR3 here is CAWSRGIGTEAFL. CDR3 coding DNA: TGTGCCTGGAGTCGGGGGATCGGCACTGAAGCTTTCCTT.

The rearrangement joins TRBV28 to TRBJ2-7; a possible D gene is TRBD2 (6 bases). Germline V CDR1 and CDR2: MDHEN, SYDVKM. Trimming pared 3 bases from V and 6 bases from J, leaving 15 bases between. The CDR3 has 14 residues. CDR3 residues: CASSFLGDSCEQYF. CDR3 bases: TGTGCCAGCAGTTTCTTAGGGGACTCATGCGAGCAGTACTTC.

About this clonotype: The conserved final phenylalanine or tryptophan is absent from the CDR3, which likely points to a read error. The chain joins TRBV11-3 to TRBJ2-7; D call uncertain. The CDR3 consists of 11 residues. Germline values: CDR1 SGHNT, CDR2 YENEEA. The chain's CDR3 is CVSNYSYEQYI. For the CDR3, the DNA is TGTGTCAGCAACTATTCCTACGAGCAGTACATC.